This T cell receptor beta chain originates from a study of blood T cell repertoires in COVID-19. Study in general: Nucleic acid was either cDNA or gDNA, and it came from T cells, B-cell-depleted T cells, or PBMCs.

CDR1 and CDR2 from the germline V gene are SGHVS and FNYEAQ. The CDR3 loop spans 16 amino acids. J was trimmed by 4 bases and V by 4 bases; bases with no gene match: 11. Under the authors' procedure: Estimation of nucleated cell counts was performed using reference gene primer amplification. Libraries were prepared by immunoSEQ multiplex PCR; TCRdb keeps only in-frame clonotypes and omits some of them. The V and J calls and the clone size are those of that table, but D and trimming were determined from the DNA. The data contain 400,000 to 550,000 clones, around nine tenths of them singletons. The study recruited people aged about 18 to 90 years across approximately 24 US areas.

The sequenced sample consisted of PBMCs or T cells enriched from blood (not recorded which). The rearrangement links TRBV7-6 to TRBJ2-5, with TRBD2 matching over 8 bases. This TCR was recovered from a woman aged 18-35 years with acute COVID-19. The CDR3 nucleotides read TGTGCCAGCAGCTGGGACGGGGGGGTCATGCGAGAGACCCAGTACTTC. Its translation is CASSWDGGVMRETQYF.